Listed here are 22 T cell receptor beta chains from one sample, sequenced in a study of T cell repertoires in ileal Crohn's disease. The method was immunoSEQ multiplex PCR; TCRdb's version includes in-frame clones alone and lacks a portion of them. Among about 440 clones listed, over 80% were seen once. Sample time point: neoterminal ileum biopsy at postoperative endoscopy, about 6 months after surgery. Sequenced: ileal tissue. The origin of the receptors is an adult with Crohn's disease.

This clone was seen a handful of times. The chain uses TRBV25-1 and TRBJ1-2; TRBD1 might be the D (5 bases). Germline V lookup: CDR1 MGHDK, CDR2 SYGVNS. Trimming took off 1 base at V and 8 bases at J, with 11 bases between the two ends. The CDR3 covers 13 residues. CDR3 DNA sequence: TGTGCCAGCAGTGAATTGTGGGGGGAAGGCTACACCTTC. Translation: CASSELWGEGYTF.

This clone was detected a few times. The chain uses TRBV7-9 and TRBJ2-1; 7 bases match TRBD2. V lost 7 bases and J lost 5; bases outside the gene matches: 11. The CDR3 has 15 amino acids. CDR1 is SEHNR, CDR2 FQNEAQ, per germline (reference sequence). CDR3 sequence (DNA): TGTGCCAGCACCCAGACTAGCAGCTTTAACAATGAGCAGTTCTTC. Protein sequence: CASTQTSSFNNEQFF.

The V gene is TRBV29-1, the J gene TRBJ2-3; 9 nucleotides match TRBD1. The CDR3 consists of 13 residues. After removal of 5 bases from V and 3 bases from J, the junction contained 3 bases not matched to a gene. Germline assignment: CDR1 SQVTM and CDR2 ANQGSEA. CDR3 DNA sequence: TGCAGCGTTTGGACAGGGGCAACAGATACGCAGTATTTT. It yields the protein CSVWTGATDTQYF.

This clone was counted once. This chain uses TRBV7-4 with TRBJ1-2; perhaps TRBD1 as D (6 bases). Germline CDR1 reads SGHVT; CDR2 reads SQSDAQ. There are 15 residues in the CDR3. The V end was cut by 4 bases, the J end by 8 bases, with 20 bases between. The CDR3 DNA is TGTGCCAGCAGCTGGCCGGCGGACAGAGGTAACGGCTACACCTTC. Translation: CASSWPADRGNGYTF.

The chain employs TRBV2 and TRBJ1-3; D uncertain. This CDR3 contains 13 residues. V was shortened by 4 bases and J by 1 base, with 5 bases between the two germline ends. Germline assignment: CDR1 SNHLY and CDR2 FYNNEI. The CDR3 sequence is CASSVSSGNTIYF. CDR3 DNA sequence: TGTGCCAGCAGTGTATCTTCTGGAAACACCATATATTTT. The whole variable domain, filled in from reference TRBV2 and TRBJ1-3, reads EPEVTQTPSHQVTQMGQEVILRCVPISNHLYFYWYRQILGQKVEFLVSFYNNEISEKSEIFDDQFSVERPDGSNFTLKIRSTKLEDSAMYFCASSVSSGNTIYFGEGSWLTVV.

The rearrangement joins TRBV19 to TRBJ1-1; weak D call: TRBD1 (5 bases). The V gene lost 6 bases and the J gene lost 0 bases, with 11 bases spanning the gap. Germline lookup yields CDR1 LNHDA and CDR2 SQIVND (reference sequence). The CDR3 consists of 14 residues. For the CDR3, the DNA is TGTGCCAGTAGCAGACAGCACATGAACACTGAAGCTTTCTTT. As protein: CASSRQHMNTEAFF.

V usage is TRBV7-7 and J usage is TRBJ2-6; D ambiguous. This CDR3 is built from 18 residues. V lost 5 bases and J lost 6, with 23 bases in between. Germline CDR1 is SSHAT and CDR2 is FNYEAQ (reference sequence). The DNA of the CDR3 is TGTGCCAGCAGCCAGATTGCAGTGCCACAAAGTCAGGCCAACGTCCTGACTTTC. Residues: CASSQIAVPQSQANVLTF. The entire variable domain, with the rest obtained from reference TRBV7-7 and TRBJ2-6, is as follows: GAGVSQSPRYKVTKRGQDVTLRCDPISSHATLYWYQQALGQGPEFLTYFNYEAQPDKSGLPSDRFSAERPEGSISTLTIQRTEQRDSAMYRCASSQIAVPQSQANVLTFGAGSRLTVL.

The chain is built from TRBV6-4 and TRBJ2-3; TRBD2 matches at 9 bases. V shed 3 bases and J 0 bases; nucleotides not matched to a gene: 1. The CDR3 covers 15 residues. Germline CDR1 and CDR2: MRHNA and SNTAGT. As DNA, the CDR3 is TGTGCCAGCAGTGAGGGACTAGCTAGCACAGATACGCAGTATTTT. Its translation is CASSEGLASTDTQYF.

The rearrangement links TRBV12-5 to TRBJ2-5; 15 bases line up with TRBD2. CDR1 is LGHNT and CDR2 is FRNRAP in the germline V gene. The CDR3 covers 16 residues. The trim removed 1 base at V and 6 bases at J, leaving 3 bases unmatched. CDR3: CASGLGTSGGAQTQYF. Here the CDR3 DNA reads TGTGCTAGTGGTTTGGGGACTAGCGGGGGGGCACAGACCCAGTACTTC.

The chain carries TRBV5-1 and TRBJ1-3; 7 bases match TRBD1. V was pared by 5 bases and J by 0 bases, with 5 bases of the junction left unmatched. This CDR3 spans 15 amino acids. Germline V lookup: CDR1 SGHRS, CDR2 YFSETQ. The CDR3 DNA is TGCGCCAGCAGACCACAGGGGATCTCTGGAAACACCATATATTTT. It is translated as CASRPQGISGNTIYF.

This rearrangement joins TRBV28 to TRBJ2-1; D is undetermined. V lost 6 bases and J lost 2, with 14 bases in between. The CDR3 has 15 amino acids. Per germline, CDR1 MDHEN and CDR2 SYDVKM. The DNA for the CDR3 is TGTGCCAGCAGCACAACAGTTACAACCTACAATGAGCAGTTCTTC. This codes for CASSTTVTTYNEQFF.

V usage is TRBV28 and J usage is TRBJ1-4; a weak D match, TRBD1 (5 bases). CDR1 and CDR2 from the germline V gene are MDHEN and SYDVKM. CDR3 size: 13 residues. Between the trimmed V and J ends, which lost 10 bases and 6 bases, there was a span of 15 bases. CDR3 protein: CATSWRGDEKLFF. The CDR3 DNA reads as TGTGCCACCTCCTGGAGGGGAGATGAAAAACTGTTTTTT.

The rearrangement joins TRBV27 to TRBJ1-6; D gene unclear. V lost 2 bases to trimming and J lost 7 bases, with 6 bases between them. This CDR3 has 13 residues. Per the germline V gene, CDR1 is MNHEY and CDR2 is SMNVEV (reference sequence). CDR3 sequence: CASSLEGNSPLHF. The DNA of the CDR3 is TGTGCCAGCAGTTTAGAGGGAAATTCACCCCTCCACTTT.

The genes are TRBV30 and TRBJ2-4; 7 bases fit TRBD2. Per germline, CDR1 GTSNPN and CDR2 SVGIG (reference sequence). V lost 0 bases and J lost 0; bases outside the gene matches: 8. This CDR3 region has 17 residues. The CDR3 nucleotides read TGTGCCTGGAGTGTATTGTGGGGGGGAGAAGCCAAAAACATTCAGTACTTC. This encodes CAWSVLWGGEAKNIQYF.

This chain joins TRBV2 and TRBJ2-3; tentatively, D is TRBD2 (7 bases). Trimming cost V 4 bases and J 4 bases, with 12 bases left between them. Germline loops: CDR1 SNHLY, CDR2 FYNNEI. CDR3 length: 14 amino acids. CDR3: CASSGGGGSDTQYF. The CDR3 DNA is TGTGCCAGCAGTGGGGGGGGCGGTTCAGATACGCAGTATTTT.

This chain joins TRBV2 and TRBJ2-7, with D perhaps matching TRBD1 (6 bases). This CDR3 has 14 amino acids. Germline V gene sequence: CDR1 SNHLY, CDR2 FYNNEI. Trimming pared 6 bases from V and 7 bases from J, leaving 19 bases between. DNA of the CDR3: TGTGCCAGCAGGCTCCGACCTACAGGGTTGGAGCAGTACTTC. This sequence encodes CASRLRPTGLEQYF.

The V call is TRBV19, the J call TRBJ2-7; TRBD2 aligns across 9 bases. V shed 5 bases and J 2 bases; nucleotides not matched to a gene: 7. This CDR3 region has 15 residues. The germline V gene has CDR1 LNHDA and CDR2 SQIVND (reference sequence). CDR3 sequence reads: CASSGTSGLTYEQYF. The CDR3 nucleotides are TGTGCCAGTAGTGGCACTAGCGGGCTAACCTACGAGCAGTACTTC.

The CDR3, as DNA: TGCGCCAGCAGCTTGGGGGCCGGGACAGGGTATGAGACCCAGTACTTC. Translation: CASSLGAGTGYETQYF. The rearrangement uses TRBV5-1 and TRBJ2-5, with 9 bases that match TRBD1. Germline CDR1 reads SGHRS; CDR2 reads YFSETQ. The CDR3 runs 16 residues. V lost 0 bases to trimming and J lost 5 bases; unmatched junction nucleotides: 8.

V and J are TRBV18 and TRBJ1-6; 9 nucleotides agree with TRBD1. Germline values: CDR1 KGHSH, CDR2 LQKENI. This CDR3 is built from 14 residues. V lost 2 bases to trimming and J lost 7 bases; unmatched junction nucleotides: 0. The CDR3 sequence is CASSPDRGNSPLHF. CDR3 DNA: TGTGCCAGCTCACCAGACAGGGGGAATTCACCCCTCCACTTT.

The rearrangement links TRBV5-1 to TRBJ2-7; possibly TRBD1 for D (5 bases). Per germline, CDR1 SGHRS and CDR2 YFSETQ. This CDR3 comprises 15 residues. Trimming took off 4 bases at V and 0 bases at J, with 14 bases between the two ends. The CDR3 DNA follows: TGCGCCAGCAGCGCCGACAGTTTTAGCTCCTACGAGCAGTACTTC. The encoded protein is CASSADSFSSYEQYF.

The chain couples TRBV28 to TRBJ2-7; TRBD1 agrees at 7 bases. CDR3 length: 12 amino acids. Germline values: CDR1 MDHEN, CDR2 SYDVKM. CDR3 in amino acids: CASSVKPGQLLV. The CDR3 nucleotides read TGTGCCAGCAGTGTCAAACCGGGACAGCTCCTAGTC.

The V call is TRBV11-3, the J call TRBJ1-1; perhaps TRBD1 as D (5 bases). The CDR3 is 16 amino acids. Deletions cut 3 bases from V and 3 bases from J, with 17 bases between. CDR1 and CDR2 (germline): SGHNT, YENEEA. The CDR3 DNA follows: TGTGCCAGCAGCTTTAAAAATCGGCAGGGTCACACTGAAGCTTTCTTT. Protein: CASSFKNRQGHTEAFF.